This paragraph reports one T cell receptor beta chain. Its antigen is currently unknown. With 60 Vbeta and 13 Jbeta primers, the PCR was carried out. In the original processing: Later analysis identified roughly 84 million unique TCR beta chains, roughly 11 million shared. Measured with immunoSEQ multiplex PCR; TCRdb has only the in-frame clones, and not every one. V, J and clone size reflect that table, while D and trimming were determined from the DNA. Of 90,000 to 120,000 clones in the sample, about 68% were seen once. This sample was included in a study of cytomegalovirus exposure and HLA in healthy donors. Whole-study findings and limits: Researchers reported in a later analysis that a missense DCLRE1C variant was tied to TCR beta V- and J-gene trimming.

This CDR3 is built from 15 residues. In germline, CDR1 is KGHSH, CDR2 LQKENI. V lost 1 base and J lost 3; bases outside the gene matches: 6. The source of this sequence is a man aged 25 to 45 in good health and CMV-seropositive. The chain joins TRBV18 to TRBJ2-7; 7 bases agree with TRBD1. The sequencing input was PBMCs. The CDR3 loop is CASSPLPGQFYEQYF. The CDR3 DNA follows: TGTGCCAGCTCACCACTCCCGGGACAGTTCTACGAGCAGTACTTC. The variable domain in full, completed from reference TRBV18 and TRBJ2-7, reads NAGVMQNPRHLVRRRGQEARLRCSPMKGHSHVYWYRQLPEEGLKFMVYLQKENIIDESGMPKERFSAEFPKEGPSILRIQQVVRGDSAAYFCASSPLPGQFYEQYFGPGTRLTVT.